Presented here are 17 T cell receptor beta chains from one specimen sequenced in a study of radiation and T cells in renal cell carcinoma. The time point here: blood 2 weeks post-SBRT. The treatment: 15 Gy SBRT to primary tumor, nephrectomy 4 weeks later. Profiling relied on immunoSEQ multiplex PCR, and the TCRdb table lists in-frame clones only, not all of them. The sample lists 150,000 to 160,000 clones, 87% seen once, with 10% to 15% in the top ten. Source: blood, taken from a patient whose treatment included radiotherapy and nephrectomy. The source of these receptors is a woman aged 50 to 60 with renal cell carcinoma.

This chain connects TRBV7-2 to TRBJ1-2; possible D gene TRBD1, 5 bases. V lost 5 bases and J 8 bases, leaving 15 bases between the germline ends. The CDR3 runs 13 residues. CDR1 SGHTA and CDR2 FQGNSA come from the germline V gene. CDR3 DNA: TGTGCCAGCAGCCCCGACCTTAGACAGGGCTACACCTTC. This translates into CASSPDLRQGYTF.

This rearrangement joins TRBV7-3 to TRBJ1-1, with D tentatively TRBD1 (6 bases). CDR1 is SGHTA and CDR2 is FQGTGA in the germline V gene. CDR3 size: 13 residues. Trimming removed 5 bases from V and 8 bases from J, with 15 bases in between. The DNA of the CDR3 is TGTGCCAGCAGCCAGGGACACCTGGAAGAAGCTTTCTTT. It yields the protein CASSQGHLEEAFF. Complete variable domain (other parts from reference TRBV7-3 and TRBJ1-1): GAGVSQTPSNKVTEKGKYVELRCDPISGHTALYWYRQSLGQGPEFLIYFQGTGAADDSGLPNDRFFAVRPEGSVSTLKIQRTERGDSAVYLCASSQGHLEEAFFGQGTRLTVV.

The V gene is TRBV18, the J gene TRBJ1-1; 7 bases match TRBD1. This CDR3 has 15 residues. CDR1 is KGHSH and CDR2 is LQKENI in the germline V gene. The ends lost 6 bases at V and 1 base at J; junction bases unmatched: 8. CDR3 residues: CASSPRGTRNTEAFF. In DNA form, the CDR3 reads TGTGCCAGCTCTCCCAGGGGGACGAGGAACACTGAAGCTTTCTTT.

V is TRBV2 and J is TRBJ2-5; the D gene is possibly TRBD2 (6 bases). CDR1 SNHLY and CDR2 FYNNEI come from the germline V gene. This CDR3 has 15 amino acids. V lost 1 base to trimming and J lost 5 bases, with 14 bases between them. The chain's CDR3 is CASSEGGDLWETQYF. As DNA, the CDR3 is TGTGCCAGCAGTGAAGGGGGGGACTTGTGGGAGACCCAGTACTTC. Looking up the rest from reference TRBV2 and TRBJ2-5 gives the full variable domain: EPEVTQTPSHQVTQMGQEVILRCVPISNHLYFYWYRQILGQKVEFLVSFYNNEISEKSEIFDDQFSVERPDGSNFTLKIRSTKLEDSAMYFCASSEGGDLWETQYFGPGTRLLVL.

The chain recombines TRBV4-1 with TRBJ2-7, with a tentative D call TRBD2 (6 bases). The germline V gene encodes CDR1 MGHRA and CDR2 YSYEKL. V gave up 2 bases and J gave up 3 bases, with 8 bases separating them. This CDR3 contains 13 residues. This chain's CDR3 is CASSQTGGYEQYF. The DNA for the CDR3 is TGCGCCAGCAGCCAAACCGGGGGCTACGAGCAGTACTTC.

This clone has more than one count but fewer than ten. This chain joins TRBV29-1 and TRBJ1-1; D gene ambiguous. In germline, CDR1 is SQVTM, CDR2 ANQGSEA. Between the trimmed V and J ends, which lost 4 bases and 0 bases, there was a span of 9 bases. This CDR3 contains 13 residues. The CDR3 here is CSVVGLLNTEAFF. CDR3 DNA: TGCAGCGTTGTTGGTCTTTTGAACACTGAAGCTTTCTTT.

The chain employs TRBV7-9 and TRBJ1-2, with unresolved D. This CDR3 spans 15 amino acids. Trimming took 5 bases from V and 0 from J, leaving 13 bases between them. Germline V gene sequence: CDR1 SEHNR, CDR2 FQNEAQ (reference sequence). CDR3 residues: CASSPWAGSNYGYTF. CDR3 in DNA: TGTGCCAGCAGCCCATGGGCAGGATCTAACTATGGCTACACCTTC.

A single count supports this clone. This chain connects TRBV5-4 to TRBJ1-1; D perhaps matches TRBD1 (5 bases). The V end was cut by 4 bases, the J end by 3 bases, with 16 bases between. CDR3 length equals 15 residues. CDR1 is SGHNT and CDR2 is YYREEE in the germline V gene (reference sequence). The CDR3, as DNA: TGTGCCAGCAGCACCCCTTGGCAGGGAGACACTGAAGCTTTCTTT. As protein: CASSTPWQGDTEAFF.

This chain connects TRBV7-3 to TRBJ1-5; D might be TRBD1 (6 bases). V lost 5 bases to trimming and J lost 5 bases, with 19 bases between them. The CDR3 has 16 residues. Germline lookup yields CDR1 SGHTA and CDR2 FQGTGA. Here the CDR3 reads CASSRLSTGPHQPQHF. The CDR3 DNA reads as TGTGCCAGCAGCCGTCTAAGTACAGGGCCTCATCAGCCCCAGCATTTT.

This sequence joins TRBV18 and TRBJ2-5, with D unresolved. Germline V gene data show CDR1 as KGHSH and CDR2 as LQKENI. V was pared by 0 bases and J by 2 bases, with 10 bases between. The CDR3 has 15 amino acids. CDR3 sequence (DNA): TGTGCCAGCTCACCACCGATAAACAGACAAGAGACCCAGTACTTC. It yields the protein CASSPPINRQETQYF.

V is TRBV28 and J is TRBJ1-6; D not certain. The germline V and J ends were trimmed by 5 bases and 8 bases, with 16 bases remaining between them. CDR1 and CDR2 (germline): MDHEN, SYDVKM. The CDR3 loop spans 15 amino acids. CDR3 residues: CASSPGRRLYSPLHF. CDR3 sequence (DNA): TGTGCCAGCAGTCCAGGACGCCGGTTATATTCACCCCTCCACTTT.

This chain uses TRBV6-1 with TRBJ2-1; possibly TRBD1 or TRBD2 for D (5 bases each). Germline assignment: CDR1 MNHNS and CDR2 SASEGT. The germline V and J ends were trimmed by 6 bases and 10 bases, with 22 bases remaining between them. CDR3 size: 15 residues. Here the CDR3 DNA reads TGTGCCAGCAGGGGTACCGGGACCCCTGTGAAGGAGCAGTTCTTC. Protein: CASRGTGTPVKEQFF.

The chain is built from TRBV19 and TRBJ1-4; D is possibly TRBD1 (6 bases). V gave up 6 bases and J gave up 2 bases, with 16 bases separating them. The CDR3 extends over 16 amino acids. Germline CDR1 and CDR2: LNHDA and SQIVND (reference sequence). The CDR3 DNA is TGTGCCAGTAGAGAGGGGGAACGCGAGACTAATGAAAAACTGTTTTTT. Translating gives CASREGERETNEKLFF.

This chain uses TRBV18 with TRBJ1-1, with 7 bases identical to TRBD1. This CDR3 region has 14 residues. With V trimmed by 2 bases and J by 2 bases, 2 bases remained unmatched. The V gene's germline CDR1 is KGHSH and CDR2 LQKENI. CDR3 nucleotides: TGTGCCAGCTCACCAGACAGGGCCAACACTGAAGCTTTCTTT. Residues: CASSPDRANTEAFF.

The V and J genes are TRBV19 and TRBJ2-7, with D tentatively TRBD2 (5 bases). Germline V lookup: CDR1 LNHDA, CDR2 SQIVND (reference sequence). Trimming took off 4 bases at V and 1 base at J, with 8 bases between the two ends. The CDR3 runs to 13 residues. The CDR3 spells CASSSSGSYEQYF. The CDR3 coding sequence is TGTGCCAGTAGTAGTTCGGGGTCCTACGAGCAGTACTTC.

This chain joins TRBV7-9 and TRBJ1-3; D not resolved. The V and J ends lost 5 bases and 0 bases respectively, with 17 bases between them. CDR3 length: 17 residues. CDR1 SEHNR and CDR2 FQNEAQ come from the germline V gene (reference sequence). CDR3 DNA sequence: TGTGCCAGCAGCCAACCCAGACTGGCCTTCTCTGGAAACACCATATATTTT. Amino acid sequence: CASSQPRLAFSGNTIYF.

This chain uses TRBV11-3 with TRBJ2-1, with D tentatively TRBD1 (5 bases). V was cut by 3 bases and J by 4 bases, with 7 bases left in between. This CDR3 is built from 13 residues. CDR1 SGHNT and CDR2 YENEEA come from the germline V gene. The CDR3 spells CASSFDSYNEQFF. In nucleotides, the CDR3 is TGTGCCAGCAGCTTCGACAGTTACAATGAGCAGTTCTTC.